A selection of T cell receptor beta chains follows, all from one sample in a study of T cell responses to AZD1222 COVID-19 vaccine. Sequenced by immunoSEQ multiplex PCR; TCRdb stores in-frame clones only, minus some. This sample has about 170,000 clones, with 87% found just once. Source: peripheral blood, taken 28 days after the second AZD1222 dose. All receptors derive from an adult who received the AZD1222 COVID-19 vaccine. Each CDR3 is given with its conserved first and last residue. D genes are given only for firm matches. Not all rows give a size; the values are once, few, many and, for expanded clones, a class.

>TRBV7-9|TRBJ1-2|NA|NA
TGTGCCAGCAGCTCCAGGACAGTCAGCTATGGCTACACCTTC
CASSSRTVSYGYTF
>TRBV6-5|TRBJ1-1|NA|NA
TGTGCCAGCAGTTACGATGATGGGCCGGGCACTGAAGCTTTCTTT
CASSYDDGPGTEAFF
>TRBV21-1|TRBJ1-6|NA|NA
TGTGCCAGCAGCAAAGGCGCAGGGGGCTACTATAATTCACCCCTCCACTTT
CASSKGAGGYYNSPLHF
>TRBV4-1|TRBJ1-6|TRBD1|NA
TGCGCCAGCAGCCAAGGACAGGGGGGCTCACCCCTCCACTTT
CASSQGQGGSPLHF
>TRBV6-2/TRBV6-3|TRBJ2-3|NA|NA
TGTGCCAGCAGTTACGAGGGGGGGGGTGCAGATACGCAGTATTTT
CASSYEGGGADTQYF
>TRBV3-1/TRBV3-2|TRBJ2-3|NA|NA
TGTGCCAGCAGCCAAGCGTTAGATACGCAGTATTTT
CASSQALDTQYF
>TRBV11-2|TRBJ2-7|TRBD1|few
TGTGCCAGCAGTTCCATACAGGGGTTATCGTACGAGCAGTACTTC
CASSSIQGLSYEQYF
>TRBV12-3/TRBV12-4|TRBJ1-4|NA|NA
TGTGCCAGCAGTTTGGGAAGCAATGAAAAACTGTTTTTT
CASSLGSNEKLFF
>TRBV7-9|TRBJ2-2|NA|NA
TGTGCCAGCAGCCGCCTCGGGTCGGGCCGGAACACCGGGGAGCTGTTTTTT
CASSRLGSGRNTGELFF
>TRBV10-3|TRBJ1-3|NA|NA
TGTGCCATCAGTGAGGGAAACACCATATATTTT
CAISEGNTIYF
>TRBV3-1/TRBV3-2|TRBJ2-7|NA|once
TGTGCCAGCAGCCTGACACTAGACTCCTACGAGCAGTACTTC
CASSLTLDSYEQYF
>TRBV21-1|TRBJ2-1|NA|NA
TGTGCCAGCAGCGGACCCTCGGGACTAGCGGGGGGGCGAATCAGTTGGTGTGAGCAGTTCTTC
CASSGPSGLAGGRISWCEQFF
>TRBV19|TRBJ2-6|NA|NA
TGTGCCAGTAGTATCCAGGGGACTGGGGCCAACGTCCTGACTTTC
CASSIQGTGANVLTF
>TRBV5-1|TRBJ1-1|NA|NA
TGCGCCAGCAGCTTGGAGCGGGGCGCAGCTTTCTTT
CASSLERGAAFF
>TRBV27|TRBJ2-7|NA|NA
TGTGCCAGCAGTTTATCGGTGGGCTACGAGCAGTACTTC
CASSLSVGYEQYF
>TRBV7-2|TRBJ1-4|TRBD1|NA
TGTGCCAGCAGCCCAGGGGGTGGTAATGAAAAACTGTTTTTT
CASSPGGGNEKLFF
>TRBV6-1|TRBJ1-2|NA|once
TGTGCCAGCAGTGAAGGGGGACTTATGGACAGTAACTATGGCTACACCTTC
CASSEGGLMDSNYGYTF
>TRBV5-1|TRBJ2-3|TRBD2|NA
TGCGCCAGCAGCTATAGCGGGGGGGCGGATACGCAGTATTTT
CASSYSGGADTQYF
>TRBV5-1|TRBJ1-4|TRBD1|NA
TGCGCCAGCGCTAAGACAGGGGGCCATGAAAAACTGTTTTTT
CASAKTGGHEKLFF
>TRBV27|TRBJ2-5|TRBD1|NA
TGTGCCAGCAGTTTAGGGGACAGGGGTTTGGAGACCCAGTACTTC
CASSLGDRGLETQYF
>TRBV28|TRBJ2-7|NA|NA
TGTGCCAGCAGTCTCGGTGTGGGCCAGCTATGGGACTCCGAGCAGTACTTC
CASSLGVGQLWDSEQYF
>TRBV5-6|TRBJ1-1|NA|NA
TGTGCCAGCAGCTGGGGTGATCCGGACACTGAAGCTTTCTTT
CASSWGDPDTEAFF
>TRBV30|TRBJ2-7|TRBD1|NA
TGTGCCTGGACCCGGGACAGCAACGAGCAGTACTTC
CAWTRDSNEQYF
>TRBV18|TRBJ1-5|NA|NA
TGTGCCAGCTCACGTGACGGCGGTGGGAGCAATCAGCCCCAGCATTTT
CASSRDGGGSNQPQHF
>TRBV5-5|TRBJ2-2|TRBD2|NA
TGTGCCAGCAGCTTCTGGACTAGCGGCAACACCGGGGAGCTGTTTTTT
CASSFWTSGNTGELFF
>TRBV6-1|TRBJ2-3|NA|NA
TGTGCCAGCAGTGAAGGCCTATCTCCGTTTACAGATACGCAGTATTTT
CASSEGLSPFTDTQYF
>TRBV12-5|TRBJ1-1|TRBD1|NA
TGTGCTAGTGGTTTCAAGGACAGGGATGAAGCTTTCTTT
CASGFKDRDEAFF
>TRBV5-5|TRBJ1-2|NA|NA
TGTGCCAGCAGCCAACACAGGGAGGTCTATGGCTACACCTTC
CASSQHREVYGYTF
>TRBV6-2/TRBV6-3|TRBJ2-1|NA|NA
TGTGCCAGCAGTTACTCGATGATCCGGGACAATGAGCAGTTCTTC
CASSYSMIRDNEQFF
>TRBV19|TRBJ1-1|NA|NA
TGTGCCAGTAGGACAATATTTGGGGGCACATCGAACACTGAAGCTTTCTTT
CASRTIFGGTSNTEAFF
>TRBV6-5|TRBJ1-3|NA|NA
TGTGCCAGCAGGATTTACCCCTCTTCTGGAAACACCATATATTTT
CASRIYPSSGNTIYF
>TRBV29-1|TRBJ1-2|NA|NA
TGCAGCGCCGTGGACAGCTCTAACTATGGCTACACCTTC
CSAVDSSNYGYTF
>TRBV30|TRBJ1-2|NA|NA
TGTGCCTGGAGTGTAAACCTTAACTATGGCTACACCTTC
CAWSVNLNYGYTF
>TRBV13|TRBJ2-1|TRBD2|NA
TGTGCCAGCAGCTTAGGAACTAGCGGCTCCTACAATGAGCAGTTCTTC
CASSLGTSGSYNEQFF
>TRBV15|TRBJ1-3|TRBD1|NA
TGTGCCACCAGCAGAACCCGGACAGGTTCTGGAAACACCATATATTTT
CATSRTRTGSGNTIYF
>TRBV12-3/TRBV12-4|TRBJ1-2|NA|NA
TGTGCCAGCAGTTTTAACCAGGGAGCAGGCTACACCTTC
CASSFNQGAGYTF
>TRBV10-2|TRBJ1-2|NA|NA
TGCGCCAGCACCCCCGCTCTCCCAGGGGGCTACACCTTC
CASTPALPGGYTF
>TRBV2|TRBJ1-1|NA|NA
TGTGCCAGCAGTGAAGGGTCAGGGATACCGAACACTGAAGCTTTCTTT
CASSEGSGIPNTEAFF
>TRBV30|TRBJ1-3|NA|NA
TGTGCCTGGGTACCCATGCACGGAAACACCATATATTTT
CAWVPMHGNTIYF
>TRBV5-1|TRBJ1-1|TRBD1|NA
TGCGCCAGCAGCTTCGGACAGGGGTCTGCTGAAGCTTTCTTT
CASSFGQGSAEAFF
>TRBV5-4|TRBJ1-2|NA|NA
TGTGCCAGCAGGCCCTTGGAATCTAACTATGGCTACACCTTC
CASRPLESNYGYTF
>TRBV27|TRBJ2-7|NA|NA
TGTGCCAGCAGAGGCAGGGATGTGAACGAGCAGTACTTC
CASRGRDVNEQYF
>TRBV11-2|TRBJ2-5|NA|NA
TGTGCCAGCAGCTTAGGACGCCAGACCCAGTACTTC
CASSLGRQTQYF
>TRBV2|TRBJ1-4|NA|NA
TGTGCCAGCAGCAGACAGGCAACACCACGAAAACTGTTTTTT
CASSRQATPRKLFF
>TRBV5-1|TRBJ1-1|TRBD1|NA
TGCGCCAGCAGCTTAGACAGGGGGTGGAACACTGAAGCTTTCTTT
CASSLDRGWNTEAFF
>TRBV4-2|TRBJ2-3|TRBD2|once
TGTGCCAGCAGCCAAGGGCTAGCGGGGGGGAGGGATACGCAGTATTTT
CASSQGLAGGRDTQYF
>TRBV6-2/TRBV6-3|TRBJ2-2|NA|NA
TGTGCCAGCGGCCGGACTCCGAGGGTCGGGGAGCTGTTTTTT
CASGRTPRVGELFF
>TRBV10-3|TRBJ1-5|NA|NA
TGTGCCATCAGTGAGGGGAATCAGCCCCAGCATTTT
CAISEGNQPQHF
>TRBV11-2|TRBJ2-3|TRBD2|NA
TGTGCCAGCAGCCAGATACTTGGGGGGGCAGATACGCAGTATTTT
CASSQILGGADTQYF
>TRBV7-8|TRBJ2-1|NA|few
TGTGCCAGCAGCCTCCGGAGGTACAATGAGCAGTTCTTC
CASSLRRYNEQFF
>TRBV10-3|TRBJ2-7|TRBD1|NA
TGTGCCATCAGTGACCGGACAGGGGGCAACGAGCAGTACTTC
CAISDRTGGNEQYF
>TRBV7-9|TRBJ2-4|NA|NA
TGTGCCAGCACAGGCAGGGTCAAAAACATTCAGTACTTC
CASTGRVKNIQYF
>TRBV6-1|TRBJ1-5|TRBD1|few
TGTGCCAGCAGTGAGGTTGGGGGACAGGGCAATCAGCCCCAGCATTTT
CASSEVGGQGNQPQHF
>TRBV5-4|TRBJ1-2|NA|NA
TGTGCCAGCAGCCAGGACTCAAGGAGGGGGAATAACTATGGCTACACCTTC
CASSQDSRRGNNYGYTF